One and the same sample provided the 17 T cell receptor beta chains below, sequenced in a study of metastatic and nonmetastatic thyroid tumors. TCRdb ran MiXCR on the PCR reads. The table records about 14,000 clones, roughly 28% of them present only once. All patients were untreated before thyroid surgery. Sequenced: tumor tissue. These receptors were collected from a female donor with papillary thyroid cancer or a benign thyroid nodule (not recorded which). Some clones in this sample may be carry-over from other donors' samples.

This clone is labeled as medium-sized. CDR3: CASRDDTPGFGEQYF. The CDR3 nucleotides are TGTGCCAGCAGGGACGACACCCCCGGGTTTGGCGAGCAGTACTTC. This rearrangement joins TRBV2 to TRBJ2-7; no clear D gene. Germline V gives CDR1 SNHLY, CDR2 FYNNEI. The germline V and J ends were trimmed by 6 bases and 6 bases, with 21 bases remaining between them. The CDR3 covers 15 residues.

This clone was counted between two and nine times. The V and J genes are TRBV6-1 and TRBJ1-3; D is unclear. CDR1 is MNHNS and CDR2 is SASEGT in the germline V gene. The CDR3 has 15 amino acids. V was cut by 5 bases and J by 0 bases, with 11 bases left in between. The CDR3 DNA sequence: TGTGCCAGCAGTTCCCGGTTACTCTCTGGAAACACCATATATTTT. Translated, it gives CASSSRLLSGNTIYF.

V and J are TRBV20-1 and TRBJ2-2; D unresolved. CDR1 and CDR2 from the germline V gene are DFQATT and SNEGSKA (reference sequence). The V end was cut by 0 bases, the J end by 5 bases, with 7 bases between. The CDR3 has 13 amino acids. CDR3 sequence: CSARDPVTGELFF. The CDR3 region has the DNA TGCAGTGCTAGAGATCCGGTTACCGGGGAGCTGTTTTTT.

This clone is labeled large. The rearrangement joins TRBV20-1 to TRBJ2-7; D is possibly TRBD2 (6 bases). Trimming removed 0 bases from V and 8 bases from J, with 14 bases in between. Germline CDR1 DFQATT, CDR2 SNEGSKA (reference sequence). This CDR3 has 13 amino acids. The CDR3 DNA is TGCAGTGCTAGAGATCCAATTCGGGGGAAGCAGTACTTC. It encodes CSARDPIRGKQYF.

For the CDR3, the DNA is TGTGCCAGCAGTAGTGCTAGGGGCGGGAGCTCCTACAATGAGCAGTTCTTC. Residues: CASSSARGGSSYNEQFF. The genes are TRBV2 and TRBJ2-1; 7 bases are a match to TRBD2. Germline V gene lookup returns CDR1 SNHLY and CDR2 FYNNEI. J gave up 0 bases and V 5 bases, and 10 bases lay outside the gene matches. This CDR3 region has 17 residues.

This clone was detected only a few times. The J gene is TRBJ2-2, the V gene TRBV19, with a tentative D call TRBD1 (6 bases). CDR3 length equals 15 residues. Germline V gene lookup returns CDR1 LNHDA and CDR2 SQIVND (reference sequence). V shed 5 bases and J shed 2 bases, with 12 bases lying between them. The CDR3: CASSAGTPNTGELFF. The CDR3 region has the DNA TGTGCCAGTAGTGCCGGGACACCCAACACCGGGGAGCTGTTTTTT.

The chain carries TRBV7-3 and TRBJ1-2, with D perhaps matching TRBD1 (6 bases). Trimming shortened V by 3 bases and J by 7 bases, and 15 bases separated the two germline ends. The germline V gene encodes CDR1 SGHTA and CDR2 FQGTGA. The CDR3 is 14 amino acids. CDR3: CASSFDQGLSGYTF. In nucleotides, the CDR3 is TGTGCCAGCAGCTTCGACCAGGGGCTTAGTGGCTACACCTTC.

This clone was counted a few times. The chain employs TRBV6-1 and TRBJ2-7, with TRBD2 identical over 7 bases. Trimming at V came to 8 bases and at J to 1 base, leaving 5 bases not matched to a gene. The germline V gene encodes CDR1 MNHNS and CDR2 SASEGT. The CDR3 is 13 residues long. For the CDR3, the DNA is TGTGCCAGCCTCGCGGGGGATTCCTACGAGCAGTACTTC. Protein: CASLAGDSYEQYF.

This clone was observed a few times. J is TRBJ2-7 and V is TRBV27, with a tentative D call TRBD2 (6 bases). The V gene lost 5 bases and the J gene lost 6 bases, with 11 bases spanning the gap. The CDR3 consists of 12 residues. Germline CDR1 reads MNHEY; CDR2 reads SMNVEV (reference sequence). The CDR3 sequence is CASSQTSGEQYF. The CDR3 region has the DNA TGTGCCAGCAGTCAGACTAGTGGCGAGCAGTACTTC.

This clone was counted ten times or more. The V call is TRBV5-6, the J call TRBJ2-3; D is unresolved. Germline lookup yields CDR1 SGHDT and CDR2 YYEEEE. This CDR3 contains 12 residues. The V end lost 4 bases, the J end lost 2 bases, and 5 bases lay between the germline ends. This CDR3 reads CASSANTDTQYF. The DNA of the CDR3 is TGTGCCAGCAGCGCCAACACAGATACGCAGTATTTT.

The table lists this clone with many counts. This chain links TRBV12-3 or TRBV12-4 with TRBJ2-3; 16 bases match TRBD2. Trimming removed 5 bases from V and 3 bases from J; junction bases left unmatched: 2. The CDR3 consists of 16 residues. CDR3 in amino acids: CASSGTSGGATDTQYF. DNA for the CDR3: TGTGCCAGCAGTGGGACTAGCGGGGGGGCTACAGATACGCAGTATTTT.

The genes are TRBV2 and TRBJ1-1; no firm D call. Trimming pared 4 bases from V and 6 bases from J, leaving 6 bases between. This CDR3 contains 11 residues. Looked up from germline, CDR1 is SNHLY and CDR2 is FYNNEI. The CDR3 is CASSVSAEAFF. CDR3 in DNA: TGTGCCAGCAGTGTCTCGGCTGAAGCTTTCTTT.

Relative to its sample, this clone is medium-sized. The chain is built from TRBV6-2 or TRBV6-3 and TRBJ2-3, with D unclear. The V and J ends lost 4 bases and 2 bases respectively, with 4 bases between them. This CDR3 comprises 12 residues. Germline loops: CDR1 MNHEY, CDR2 SVGEGT. The CDR3 bases are TGTGCCAGCAGTTCGGACACAGATACGCAGTATTTT. Amino acid sequence: CASSSDTDTQYF.

This clone was detected ten times or more. The genes are TRBV6-4 and TRBJ1-1; D unclear. CDR1 and CDR2 from the germline V gene are MRHNA and SNTAGT. V dropped 3 bases and J dropped 1 base, with 6 bases sitting between them. The CDR3 has 13 amino acids. The CDR3 region is CASSETWNTEAFF. Here the CDR3 DNA reads TGTGCCAGCAGTGAGACCTGGAACACTGAAGCTTTCTTT.

This chain joins TRBV11-2 and TRBJ1-2, with 8 bases identical to TRBD1. V lost 5 bases, J lost 3 bases, and 5 bases stayed unmatched. This CDR3 spans 14 amino acids. The germline gives CDR1 SGHAT, CDR2 FQNNGV. This chain's CDR3 is CASSLLQGDYGYTF. The DNA for the CDR3 is TGTGCCAGCAGCCTCTTACAGGGGGACTATGGCTACACCTTC.

J is TRBJ2-1 and V is TRBV6-5, with unresolved D. Trimming left V 2 bases short and J 6 bases short, with 8 bases between. CDR3 length: 13 residues. CDR1 MNHEY and CDR2 SVGAGI come from the germline V gene. The CDR3 DNA reads TGTGCCAGCAGTTACAGGCGTTTCAATGAGCAGTTCTTC. Translated, it gives CASSYRRFNEQFF.

The genes are TRBV30 and TRBJ1-6; D perhaps matches TRBD1 (6 bases). Trimming cost V 5 bases and J 9 bases, with 17 bases left between them. The germline V gene encodes CDR1 GTSNPN and CDR2 SVGIG (reference sequence). The CDR3 has 14 amino acids. The CDR3 sequence: CAWQRGVIGSPLHF. In nucleotides, the CDR3 is TGTGCCTGGCAAAGGGGGGTCATCGGTTCACCCCTCCACTTT.